The 6 T cell receptor beta chains listed next were all sequenced from one sample in a study of cytomegalovirus exposure and HLA in healthy donors. The PCR used 60 Vbeta and 13 Jbeta primers. Profiled with immunoSEQ multiplex PCR; TCRdb holds only in-frame clones, not every one. Found here are 150,000 to 200,000 clones, approximately 80% of them singletons; the top ten hold roughly 10%. Material: PBMCs. The origin of the receptors is a man aged 18 to 30 in good health and CMV-seropositive.

The J gene is TRBJ2-7, the V gene TRBV18; the match to TRBD2 covers 14 bases. The length of the CDR3 is 14 residues. Germline assignment: CDR1 KGHSH and CDR2 LQKENI. V lost 3 bases, J lost 7 bases, and 2 bases stayed unmatched. CDR3 DNA: TGTGCCAGCTCACCCGGGACTAGCGGGAGTGAGCAGTACTTC. Its protein is CASSPGTSGSEQYF.

The chain recombines TRBV4-2 with TRBJ1-1, with TRBD1 identical over 10 bases. This CDR3 comprises 15 residues. Germline CDR1 reads LGHNA; CDR2 reads YNFKEQ. Losses at the gene ends were 1 base for V and 5 bases for J; bases not matched to a gene: 4. CDR3 in amino acids: CASSQAGQGKTEAFF. Written as DNA, the CDR3 is TGTGCCAGCAGCCAAGCGGGACAGGGGAAGACTGAAGCTTTCTTT.

This clone was recorded only once. V is TRBV4-2 and J is TRBJ2-7; maybe TRBD2 (6 bases). The CDR3 contains 13 residues. V lost 1 base and J 2 bases, leaving 6 bases between the germline ends. The germline V gene has CDR1 LGHNA and CDR2 YNFKEQ. CDR3 coding DNA: TGTGCCAGCAGCCAAGGACTAGCCTACGAGCAGTACTTC. Amino acid sequence: CASSQGLAYEQYF.

The V call is TRBV5-4, the J call TRBJ2-7; 8 bases match TRBD1. This CDR3 contains 15 residues. V gave up 4 bases and J gave up 7 bases; unmatched junction bases: 13. The germline gives CDR1 SGHNT, CDR2 YYREEE (reference sequence). This CDR3 reads CASSTGQGPSEEQYF. CDR3 bases: TGTGCCAGCAGCACCGGACAGGGACCTTCGGAAGAGCAGTACTTC. The variable domain in full, completed from reference TRBV5-4 and TRBJ2-7, reads ETGVTQSPTHLIKTRGQQVTLRCSSQSGHNTVSWYQQALGQGPQFIFQYYREEENGRGNFPPRFSGLQFPNYSSELNVNALELDDSALYLCASSTGQGPSEEQYFGPGTRLTVT.

The chain links TRBV4-1 to TRBJ2-5; D remains unclear. Trimming cost V 1 base and J 5 bases, with 14 bases left between them. Germline values: CDR1 MGHRA, CDR2 YSYEKL. This CDR3 has 15 residues. The DNA for the CDR3 is TGCGCCAGCAGCCAAGTCCCCAACGGTGCGGAGACCCAGTACTTC. Its translation is CASSQVPNGAETQYF.

The chain employs TRBV28 and TRBJ2-7; D ambiguous. V dropped 6 bases and J dropped 0 bases, with 6 bases sitting between them. Germline V CDR1 and CDR2: MDHEN, SYDVKM. The CDR3 has 12 residues. The CDR3: CASSLSSYEQYF. In DNA, the CDR3 is TGTGCCAGCAGCCTAAGCTCCTACGAGCAGTACTTC.